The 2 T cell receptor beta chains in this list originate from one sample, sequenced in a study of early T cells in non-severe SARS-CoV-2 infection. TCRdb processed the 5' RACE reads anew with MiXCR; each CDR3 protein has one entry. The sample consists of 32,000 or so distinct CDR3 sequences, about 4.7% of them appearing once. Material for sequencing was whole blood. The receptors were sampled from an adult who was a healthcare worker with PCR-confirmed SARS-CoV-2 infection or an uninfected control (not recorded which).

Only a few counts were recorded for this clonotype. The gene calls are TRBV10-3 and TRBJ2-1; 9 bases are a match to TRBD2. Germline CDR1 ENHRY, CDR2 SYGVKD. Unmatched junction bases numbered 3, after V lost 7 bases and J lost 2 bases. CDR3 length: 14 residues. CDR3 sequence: CAITGGGAYNEQFF. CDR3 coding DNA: TGTGCCATCACCGGCGGGGGGGCCTACAATGAGCAGTTCTTC.

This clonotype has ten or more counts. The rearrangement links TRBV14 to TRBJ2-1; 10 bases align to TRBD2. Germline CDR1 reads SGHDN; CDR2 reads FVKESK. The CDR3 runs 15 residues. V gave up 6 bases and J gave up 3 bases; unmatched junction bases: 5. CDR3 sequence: CASSYRTSGYNEQFF. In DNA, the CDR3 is TGTGCCAGCAGTTATAGGACTAGCGGCTACAATGAGCAGTTCTTC.